This T cell receptor (beta chain) was recovered during a study of blood T cell repertoires in COVID-19. In the study overall: Researchers got acute and convalescent COVID-19 samples from the United States, Italy and Spain.

Clones were read by immunoSEQ multiplex PCR, and TCRdb kept only the in-frame ones, dropping some. The sample includes about 200,000 clones, around three quarters seen only once; the top ten take 7% to 8.5%. This clone was detected a few times. Germline V gives CDR1 SNHLY, CDR2 FYNNEI. The CDR3 covers 10 residues. V lost 4 bases, J lost 11 bases, and 3 bases lay in between. The chain links TRBV2 to TRBJ1-6; D not resolved. This clonotype was obtained from a woman in her 70s with acute or convalescent COVID-19. Sequencing used peripheral blood. The DNA of the CDR3 is TGTGCCAGCAGTGGGCCACCCCTCCACTTT. This codes for CASSGPPLHF.